Below are 20 T cell receptor beta chains sequenced from a single sample in a study of T cell responses to AZD1222 COVID-19 vaccine. Here immunoSEQ multiplex PCR was the method, and the copy in TCRdb shows in-frame clones only, minus some. The sample comprises some 120,000 clones, over 75% of which are singletons, and around 19% rests with the top ten. The specimen was peripheral blood, collected on day 0 of MenACWY control vaccination. These receptors originate from an adult in good health.

The DNA for the CDR3 is TGTGCCAGCAGTCCATACTCGAATGAGAACTATGGCTACACCTTC. Protein product: CASSPYSNENYGYTF. This chain joins TRBV6-5 and TRBJ1-2; D remains ambiguous. The V and J ends lost 5 bases and 2 bases respectively, with 15 bases between them. Germline V gene lookup returns CDR1 MNHEY and CDR2 SVGAGI. The CDR3 length is 15 residues.

The chain is built from TRBV6-5 and TRBJ2-5; D gene uncertain. Trimming left V 2 bases short and J 6 bases short, with 10 bases between. Per the germline V gene, CDR1 is MNHEY and CDR2 is SVGAGI. The CDR3 consists of 13 residues. In nucleotides, the CDR3 is TGTGCCAGCAGTTACGCCCCCGAACAGACCCAGTACTTC. Translated, it gives CASSYAPEQTQYF.

This rearrangement joins TRBV27 to TRBJ2-7; D possibly corresponds to TRBD2 (5 bases). The V gene's germline CDR1 is MNHEY and CDR2 SMNVEV (reference sequence). This CDR3 spans 13 amino acids. Trimming took off 2 bases at V and 5 bases at J, with 10 bases between the two ends. The CDR3 DNA follows: TGTGCCAGCAGTTTAGGCAGGCGGGACGAGCAGTACTTC. Translating it yields CASSLGRRDEQYF.

The genes are TRBV28 and TRBJ1-1, with 7 positions matching TRBD1. Germline V lookup: CDR1 MDHEN, CDR2 SYDVKM. This CDR3 has 14 amino acids. V gave up 5 bases and J gave up 5 bases; unmatched junction bases: 8. This chain's CDR3 is CASSVRTGRTEAFF. Here the CDR3 DNA reads TGTGCCAGCAGTGTCCGGACAGGAAGGACTGAAGCTTTCTTT.

This clone was observed once. The chain is built from TRBV18 and TRBJ2-4; D perhaps matches TRBD1 (6 bases). This CDR3 has 16 amino acids. V lost 3 bases, J lost 0 bases, and 12 bases lay in between. Germline lookup yields CDR1 KGHSH and CDR2 LQKENI. The CDR3 coding sequence is TGTGCCAGCTCACCCGGACAGTTACTAGCCAAAAACATTCAGTACTTC. Its protein product is CASSPGQLLAKNIQYF. Full variable domain (missing parts from reference TRBV18 and TRBJ2-4): NAGVMQNPRHLVRRRGQEARLRCSPMKGHSHVYWYRQLPEEGLKFMVYLQKENIIDESGMPKERFSAEFPKEGPSILRIQQVVRGDSAAYFCASSPGQLLAKNIQYFGAGTRLSVL.

The V call is TRBV15, the J call TRBJ1-1; 7 positions agree with TRBD1. Looked up from germline, CDR1 is LNHNV and CDR2 is YYDKDF (reference sequence). The junction had 10 bases not matched to a gene; V was cut back by 4 bases and J by 11 bases. The CDR3 contains 13 residues. Here the CDR3 reads CATSTYRQGRAFF. For the CDR3, the DNA is TGTGCCACCAGCACCTACCGACAGGGTAGGGCTTTCTTT.

This chain connects TRBV3-1 (or the pseudogene TRBV3-2) to TRBJ2-7, with D possibly matching TRBD2 (6 bases). The CDR3 totals 14 residues. Germline V gene data show CDR1 as LGHDT and CDR2 as YNNKEL (reference sequence). Trimming left V 5 bases short and J 2 bases short, with 13 bases between. The CDR3 reads CASSRGGATYEQYF. The CDR3 DNA sequence: TGTGCCAGCAGCAGGGGAGGCGCTACCTACGAGCAGTACTTC.

V usage is TRBV7-7 and J usage is TRBJ2-1; D not resolved. Trimming pared 2 bases from V and 0 bases from J, leaving 8 bases between. This CDR3 is built from 15 residues. Germline lookup yields CDR1 SSHAT and CDR2 FNYEAQ (reference sequence). The CDR3 coding sequence is TGTGCCAGCAGCTTAAAAAGGAGCTCCTACAATGAGCAGTTCTTC. Translated: CASSLKRSSYNEQFF.

The sample holds one count of this clone. The rearrangement links TRBV6-5 to TRBJ2-2; 7 positions agree with TRBD1. The germline V gene has CDR1 MNHEY and CDR2 SVGAGI. This CDR3 is built from 14 residues. The ends lost 6 bases at V and 4 bases at J; junction bases unmatched: 5. CDR3 bases: TGTGCCAGCAGGGAGACAGGGACCACCGGGGAGCTGTTTTTT. Its translation: CASRETGTTGELFF.

The chain carries TRBV5-1 and TRBJ2-2, with TRBD1 matching over 9 bases. Germline assignment: CDR1 SGHRS and CDR2 YFSETQ. The CDR3 spans 16 residues. Unmatched junction bases numbered 10, after V lost 4 bases and J lost 6 bases. The CDR3 DNA follows: TGCGCCAGCAGCGGTACAGGGGGCGCTTTATCCGGGGAGCTGTTTTTT. It translates to CASSGTGGALSGELFF.

The V gene is TRBV6-5, the J gene TRBJ2-2, with a tentative D call TRBD1 (6 bases). V was shortened by 0 bases and J by 2 bases, with 10 bases between the two germline ends. This CDR3 comprises 16 residues. The germline gives CDR1 MNHEY, CDR2 SVGAGI. Here the CDR3 DNA reads TGTGCCAGCAGTTACTCCAGGGGTCCTAACACCGGGGAGCTGTTTTTT. Translating it yields CASSYSRGPNTGELFF.

The chain carries TRBV6-9 and TRBJ2-7; no clear D gene. This CDR3 spans 14 amino acids. The ends were cut back, 4 bases at V and 0 bases at J, with 10 bases in the middle. Germline V gene lookup returns CDR1 MNHGY and CDR2 SVAAGI. CDR3 bases: TGTGCCAGCAGTTCTGGCGGAGTCTCCTACGAGCAGTACTTC. Protein sequence: CASSSGGVSYEQYF.

This chain links TRBV18 with TRBJ1-3; D is unclear. Deletions cut 6 bases from V and 4 bases from J, with 16 bases between. The CDR3 runs to 15 residues. CDR1 KGHSH and CDR2 LQKENI come from the germline V gene. DNA of the CDR3: TGTGCCAGCTCTCCCATATCCGTTGCAGGAAACACCATATATTTT. Protein product: CASSPISVAGNTIYF.

The rearrangement uses TRBV7-6 and TRBJ2-3; D unclear. V was shortened by 5 bases and J by 4 bases, with 10 bases between the two germline ends. The CDR3 has 13 residues. Germline CDR1 SGHVS, CDR2 FNYEAQ. Here the CDR3 DNA reads TGTGCCAGCAGCCCCAGAGTGGCAGATACGCAGTATTTT. This encodes CASSPRVADTQYF.

V is TRBV27 and J is TRBJ2-3, with D maybe TRBD2 (5 bases). This CDR3 spans 11 amino acids. Germline-derived CDR1 and CDR2 are MNHEY and SMNVEV (reference sequence). Deletions cut 10 bases from V and 9 bases from J, with 14 bases between. The CDR3 spells CATREIGTQYF. CDR3 coding DNA: TGTGCCACCCGGGAAATCGGGACGCAGTATTTT.

The J gene is TRBJ1-1, the V gene TRBV19; TRBD1 matches at 8 bases. The CDR3 spans 15 residues. Losses at the gene ends were 0 bases for V and 1 base for J; bases not matched to a gene: 1. Germline V CDR1 and CDR2: LNHDA, SQIVND (reference sequence). In DNA, the CDR3 is TGTGCCAGTAGTATAGATCAGGGGGCGAACACTGAAGCTTTCTTT. Amino acid sequence: CASSIDQGANTEAFF.

The V gene is TRBV5-8, the J gene TRBJ1-6; D possibly corresponds to TRBD1 (5 bases). Trimming removed 0 bases at V and 7 bases at J, with 8 bases between. The germline V gene encodes CDR1 SGHTS and CDR2 YDEGEE. The CDR3 extends over 14 amino acids. The CDR3 DNA reads as TGTGCCAGCAGCTTGGCAGGGTTAAATTCACCCCTCCACTTT. It encodes CASSLAGLNSPLHF.

The CDR3 sequence is CASSSGLAEQFF. The CDR3 coding sequence is TGTGCCAGCAGCTCAGGACTAGCTGAGCAGTTCTTC. The chain couples TRBV7-6 to TRBJ2-1, with TRBD2 identical over 8 bases. The germline CDR1 and CDR2 sequences are SGHVS and FNYEAQ. The CDR3 spans 12 residues. The J segment lost 9 bases and the V segment lost 4 bases, leaving 2 bases of the junction unmatched.

The chain joins TRBV7-3 to TRBJ2-1; D remains ambiguous. There are 15 residues in the CDR3. Trimming left V 0 bases short and J 4 bases short, with 10 bases between. Germline V CDR1 and CDR2: SGHTA, FQGTGA. In nucleotides, the CDR3 is TGTGCCAGCAGCTTAACGAACACTTTATACAATGAGCAGTTCTTC. Translated: CASSLTNTLYNEQFF.

The chain is built from TRBV24-1 and TRBJ2-3, with a weak D call TRBD2 (5 bases). CDR3 length: 14 amino acids. V was clipped by 2 bases and J by 6 bases, with 11 bases between them. Germline assignment: CDR1 KGHDR and CDR2 SFDVKD. The chain's CDR3 is CATSDSRREDTQYF. The CDR3 DNA follows: TGTGCCACCAGTGATTCCCGAAGGGAGGATACGCAGTATTTT.